Detailed here is one T cell receptor beta chain. Antigen: not known. The sample is drawn from a study of beta chain features in type 1 diabetes. Study findings and constraints: The VDJ junctions of type 1 diabetes patients carried fewer insertions and more deletions. Still unanswered here is whether HLA type influences TCRB rearrangement.

Germline lookup yields CDR1 KGHSH and CDR2 LQKENI. This CDR3 region has 16 residues. J lost 6 bases, V lost 3 bases, and 9 bases had no gene match. The sequenced template was cDNA made from the entire isolated RNA. The method was immunoSEQ multiplex PCR; TCRdb's version includes in-frame clones alone and lacks a portion of them. The sample lists just over 600,000 clones, roughly 15% occurring once. V gene TRBV18 combines with J gene TRBJ2-2, with 8 bases matching TRBD1. The sample was naive CD4+ T cells from blood. The clonotype originates from a man aged 18 to 29 in good health. The CDR3 DNA reads TGTGCCAGCTCACCTCCTGGACAGGGTCGTTCCGGGGAGCTGTTTTTT. It is translated as CASSPPGQGRSGELFF. The entire variable domain, with the rest obtained from reference TRBV18 and TRBJ2-2, is as follows: NAGVMQNPRHLVRRRGQEARLRCSPMKGHSHVYWYRQLPEEGLKFMVYLQKENIIDESGMPKERFSAEFPKEGPSILRIQQVVRGDSAAYFCASSPPGQGRSGELFFGEGSRLTVL.